This is a list of T cell receptor beta chains from one sample in a study of blood T cell repertoires in COVID-19. Clones were sequenced by immunoSEQ multiplex PCR, and TCRdb holds only the in-frame ones, with some missing. The sample carries more than 85,000 clones, 82% recorded once. Material for sequencing was peripheral blood. These receptors were taken from a man aged 80 or over with acute or convalescent COVID-19. Both conserved end residues are part of each CDR3. A D gene is named only where the DNA matches it firmly. Expanded clones are given a class, and other clones once, few, many or no size at all.

d_gene	j_gene	abundance	v_gene	CDR3aa	CDR3nt
TRBD1	TRBJ2-3	NA	TRBV11-2	CASSSSDRWADTQYF	TGTGCCAGCAGCTCCTCGGACAGGTGGGCAGATACGCAGTATTTT
TRBD1	TRBJ2-4	once	TRBV6-1	CASSEGQGLSKNIQYF	TGTGCCAGCAGTGAAGGACAGGGCCTATCCAAAAACATTCAGTACTTC
NA	TRBJ1-1	NA	TRBV19	CASSSGIQRGTEAFF	TGTGCCAGTAGTAGCGGGATCCAACGGGGGACTGAAGCTTTCTTT
TRBD2	TRBJ2-7	NA	TRBV9	CASSVGAGVREQYF	TGTGCCAGCAGCGTAGGAGCGGGAGTACGCGAGCAGTACTTC
NA	TRBJ2-2	NA	TRBV12-2	CASRPSESVEGIPQNTGELFF	TGTGCAAGTCGCCCTAGCGAGTCTGTGGAGGGGATCCCACAGAACACCGGGGAGCTGTTTTTT
NA	TRBJ2-3	few	TRBV28	CASSALRGTDTQYF	TGTGCCAGCAGTGCTCTCAGGGGCACAGATACGCAGTATTTT
TRBD1	TRBJ2-7	NA	TRBV29-1	CSVTAGTAYEQYF	TGCAGCGTCACAGCCGGGACAGCCTACGAGCAGTACTTC
TRBD1	TRBJ1-2	NA	TRBV2	CASNTPGQGGPIGYTF	TGTGCCAGCAACACCCCGGGACAGGGAGGACCTATCGGCTACACCTTC
TRBD2	TRBJ2-7	NA	TRBV28	CASSLLGLAGTEQYF	TGTGCCAGCAGTTTATTAGGACTAGCGGGTACCGAGCAGTACTTC
NA	TRBJ2-3	NA	TRBV7-2	CASSLRRGAQRDTQYF	TGTGCCAGCAGCTTACGACGCGGGGCCCAGAGAGATACGCAGTATTTT
NA	TRBJ2-2	NA	TRBV7-2	CASSLGLLNTGELFF	TGTGCCAGCAGCTTGGGACTCCTGAACACCGGGGAGCTGTTTTTT
NA	TRBJ2-1	NA	TRBV30	CAWWRAGSQFF	TGTGCCTGGTGGAGGGCGGGATCGCAGTTCTTC
NA	TRBJ1-4	NA	TRBV5-4	CASGTRGGEKLFF	TGTGCCAGCGGGACGAGAGGGGGAGAAAAACTGTTTTTT
NA	TRBJ1-1	few	TRBV18	CASSPGKLGTREEAFF	TGTGCCAGCTCACCCGGGAAGCTAGGAACGAGGGAGGAAGCTTTCTTT
TRBD1	TRBJ1-1	NA	TRBV5-6	CASSFGAGGRRTEAFF	TGTGCCAGCAGCTTTGGCGCAGGGGGCCGGCGGACTGAAGCTTTCTTT